The text below deals with one TCR beta chain. The protocol was immunoSEQ multiplex PCR, while the TCRdb copy is restricted to in-frame clones and leaves out a portion. The sample includes under 95,000 clones, roughly 91% of them seen just once. This record belongs to a study of technical replicates of blood from a handful of donors. Looked up from germline, CDR1 is WSHSY and CDR2 is SAAADI. V dropped 4 bases and J dropped 4 bases, with 8 bases sitting between them. This CDR3 is built from 13 residues. The specimen sequenced was T cells isolated from PBMCs. The receptor was derived from a human donor in good health. Some clones in this sample may be carry-over from other donors' samples. V gene TRBV10-2 combines with J gene TRBJ1-3, with D unclear. The CDR3 reads CASSGQVGNTIYF. CDR3 in DNA: TGCGCCAGCAGTGGGCAGGTGGGAAACACCATATATTTT.